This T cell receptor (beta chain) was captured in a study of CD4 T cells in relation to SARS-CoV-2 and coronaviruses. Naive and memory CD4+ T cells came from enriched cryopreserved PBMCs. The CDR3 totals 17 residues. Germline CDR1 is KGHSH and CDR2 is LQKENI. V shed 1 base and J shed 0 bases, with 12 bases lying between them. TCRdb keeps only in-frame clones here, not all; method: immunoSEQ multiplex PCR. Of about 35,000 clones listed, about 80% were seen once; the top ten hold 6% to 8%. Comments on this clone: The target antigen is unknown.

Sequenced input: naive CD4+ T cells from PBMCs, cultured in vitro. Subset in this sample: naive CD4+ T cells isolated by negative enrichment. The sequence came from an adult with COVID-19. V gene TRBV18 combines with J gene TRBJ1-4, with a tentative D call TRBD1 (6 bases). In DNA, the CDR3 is TGTGCCAGCTCACCACGACAGGCCGATGCAACTAATGAAAAACTGTTTTTT. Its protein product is CASSPRQADATNEKLFF.